The clone carrying this TCR beta chain came up a few times. Its antigen is still unknown. This CDR3 has 17 residues. The germline CDR1 and CDR2 sequences are MGHRA and YSYEKL. Germline trimming cut 1 base from V and 4 bases from J; bases unmatched to any gene: 4. Each donor gave roughly 9.1 milliliters of peripheral blood. With a J-beta primer mix and a sample-barcoded 5' primer, a second PCR ran about 7 to 12 cycles. TCRdb used MiXCR to reprocess the 5' RACE reads, holding one entry per CDR3 protein. The table has about 1,800,000 distinct CDR3 sequences, 28% seen once. This entry belongs to a study of blood T cells in healthy people across ages. Overall study findings and caveats: Those diversity estimates obtained from one million T cells were thought to be underestimates. More naive CD4+ cells and higher diversity were found in long-lived than in aged donors. Across the age range, TCR beta diversity per million T cells fell in a roughly linear way.

The chain is built from TRBV4-1 and TRBJ2-3; TRBD2 aligns across 14 bases. The sequence was collected from a woman aged 30 to 39 in good health. Input material: blood. CDR3 in amino acids: CASSQVPTSGGADTQYF. CDR3 DNA sequence: TGCGCCAGCAGCCAAGTCCCGACTAGCGGGGGGGCAGATACGCAGTATTTT.